These 4 T cell receptor beta chains share one sample of origin, sequenced in a study of blood T cell repertoires in COVID-19. The data were produced by immunoSEQ multiplex PCR, yet TCRdb's version contains in-frame clones alone and is incomplete. The profile shows about 150,000 clones, 87% of them singletons. Sequenced material: peripheral blood. Every receptor here comes from a woman aged 55 to 70 with active or convalescent COVID-19.

V usage is TRBV7-9 and J usage is TRBJ1-1; the D gene is possibly TRBD1 (6 bases). V shed 1 base and J shed 3 bases, with 9 bases lying between them. The CDR3 contains 14 residues. Germline V gene sequence: CDR1 SEHNR, CDR2 FQNEAQ (reference sequence). DNA of the CDR3: TGTGCCAGCAGCTTAGAAGGGGGATACACTGAAGCTTTCTTT. This encodes CASSLEGGYTEAFF.

This clone turned up a few times. The V gene is TRBV5-1, the J gene TRBJ1-1; 8 bases are shared with TRBD1. Germline values: CDR1 SGHRS, CDR2 YFSETQ. The CDR3 has 15 residues. V lost 5 bases to trimming and J lost 8 bases; unmatched junction nucleotides: 14. In nucleotides, the CDR3 is TGCGCCAGCAGGTTAAATCCGGGACAGGAAAAGGAAGCTTTCTTT. It encodes CASRLNPGQEKEAFF. Variable domain in full (rest from reference TRBV5-1 and TRBJ1-1): KAGVTQTPRYLIKTRGQQVTLSCSPISGHRSVSWYQQTPGQGLQFLFEYFSETQRNKGNFPGRFSGRQFSNSRSEMNVSTLELGDSALYLCASRLNPGQEKEAFFGQGTRLTVV.

The V gene is TRBV10-3, the J gene TRBJ1-4; D call uncertain. From germline, CDR1 is ENHRY and CDR2 SYGVKD. Trimming shortened V by 0 bases and J by 4 bases, and 9 bases separated the two germline ends. CDR3 size: 15 residues. The CDR3 coding sequence is TGTGCCATCAGTGAGTCAGGAGCGGGTAATGAAAAACTGTTTTTT. It yields the protein CAISESGAGNEKLFF.

V gene TRBV2 combines with J gene TRBJ2-7; possible D gene TRBD2, 6 bases. CDR1 is SNHLY, CDR2 FYNNEI, per germline. The CDR3 consists of 15 residues. Trimming shortened V by 7 bases and J by 3 bases, and 19 bases separated the two germline ends. Here the CDR3 DNA reads TGTGCCAGCACGGCGGGGCCCGGTGAGTACTACGAGCAGTACTTC. Its protein is CASTAGPGEYYEQYF. The variable domain in full, with the rest retrieved from reference TRBV2 and TRBJ2-7, is EPEVTQTPSHQVTQMGQEVILRCVPISNHLYFYWYRQILGQKVEFLVSFYNNEISEKSEIFDDQFSVERPDGSNFTLKIRSTKLEDSAMYFCASTAGPGEYYEQYFGPGTRLTVT.